Described below is a single TCR beta chain sequence and its context. This entry comes from a study of blood T cell repertoires in COVID-19. Study-level information: Sources were T cells, B-cell-depleted T cells, or PBMCs; the material itself was cDNA or gDNA.

Per the study methods: For nucleated cells, counts were estimated from reference gene primer amplification. TCRdb keeps only in-frame clones here, not all; method: immunoSEQ multiplex PCR. V and J calls and clone size are copied from that table; D and trimming were computed from the DNA. The data hold a few hundred thousand clones, with 84% observed a single time. J lost 2 bases, V lost 0 bases, and 4 bases had no gene match. The CDR3 contains 15 residues. Germline V gene data show CDR1 as SGHVS and CDR2 as FQNEAQ. The specimen was peripheral blood. The receptor comes from a woman in her sixties or seventies who had recovered from COVID-19. The chain recombines TRBV7-8 with TRBJ2-7; TRBD2 aligns across 7 bases. The CDR3 spells CASSLAAGDAYEQYF. The CDR3 DNA reads as TGTGCCAGCAGCTTAGCGGCGGGAGACGCCTACGAGCAGTACTTC.